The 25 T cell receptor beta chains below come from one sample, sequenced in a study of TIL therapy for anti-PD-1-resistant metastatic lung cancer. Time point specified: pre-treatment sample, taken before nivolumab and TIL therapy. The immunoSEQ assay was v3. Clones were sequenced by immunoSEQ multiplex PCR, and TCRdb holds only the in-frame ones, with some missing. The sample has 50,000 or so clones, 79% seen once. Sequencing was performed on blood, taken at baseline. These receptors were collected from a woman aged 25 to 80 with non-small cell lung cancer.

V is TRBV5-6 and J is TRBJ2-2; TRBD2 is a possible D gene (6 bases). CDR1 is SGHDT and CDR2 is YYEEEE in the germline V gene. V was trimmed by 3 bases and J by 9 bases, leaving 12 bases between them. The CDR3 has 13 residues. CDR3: CASSSGLIRELFF. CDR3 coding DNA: TGTGCCAGCAGCTCGGGACTGATCCGGGAGCTGTTTTTT.

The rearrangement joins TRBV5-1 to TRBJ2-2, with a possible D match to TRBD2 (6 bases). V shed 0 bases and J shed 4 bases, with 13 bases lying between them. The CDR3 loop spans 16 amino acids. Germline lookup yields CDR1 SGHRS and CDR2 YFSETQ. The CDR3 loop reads CASSLAHSGGTGELFF. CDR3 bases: TGCGCCAGCAGCTTGGCCCATAGCGGTGGCACCGGGGAGCTGTTTTTT.

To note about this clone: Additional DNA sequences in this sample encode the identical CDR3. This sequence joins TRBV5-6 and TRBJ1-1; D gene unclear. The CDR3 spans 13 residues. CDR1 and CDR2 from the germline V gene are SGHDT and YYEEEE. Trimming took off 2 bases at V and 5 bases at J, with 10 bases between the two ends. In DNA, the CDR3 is TGTGCCAGCAGCTTAGGGCTGGGAACTGAAGCTTTCTTT. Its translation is CASSLGLGTEAFF. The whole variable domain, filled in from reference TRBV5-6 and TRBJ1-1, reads DAGVTQSPTHLIKTRGQQVTLRCSPKSGHDTVSWYQQALGQGPQFIFQYYEEEERQRGNFPDRFSGHQFPNYSSELNVNALLLGDSALYLCASSLGLGTEAFFGQGTRLTVV.

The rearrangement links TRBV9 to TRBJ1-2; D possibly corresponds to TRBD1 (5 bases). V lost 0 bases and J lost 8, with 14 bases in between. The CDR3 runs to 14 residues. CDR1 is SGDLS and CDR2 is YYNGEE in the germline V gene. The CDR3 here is CASSVGSGTFGYTF. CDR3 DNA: TGTGCCAGCAGCGTAGGTTCAGGGACGTTCGGCTACACCTTC.

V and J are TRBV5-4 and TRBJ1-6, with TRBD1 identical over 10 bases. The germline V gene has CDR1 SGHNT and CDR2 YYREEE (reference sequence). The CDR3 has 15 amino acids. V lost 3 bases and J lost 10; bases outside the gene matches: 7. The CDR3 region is CASSSGTGAVSPLHF. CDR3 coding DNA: TGTGCCAGCAGCTCCGGGACAGGGGCCGTCTCACCCCTCCACTTT.

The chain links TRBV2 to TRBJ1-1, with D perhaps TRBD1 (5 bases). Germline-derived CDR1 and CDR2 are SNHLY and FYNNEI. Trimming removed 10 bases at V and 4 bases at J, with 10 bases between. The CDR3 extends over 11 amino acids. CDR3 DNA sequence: TGTGCCACACAGGCGGGCACTGAAGCTTTCTTT. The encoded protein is CATQAGTEAFF. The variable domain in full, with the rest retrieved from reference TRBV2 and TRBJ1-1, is EPEVTQTPSHQVTQMGQEVILRCVPISNHLYFYWYRQILGQKVEFLVSFYNNEISEKSEIFDDQFSVERPDGSNFTLKIRSTKLEDSAMYFCATQAGTEAFFGQGTRLTVV.

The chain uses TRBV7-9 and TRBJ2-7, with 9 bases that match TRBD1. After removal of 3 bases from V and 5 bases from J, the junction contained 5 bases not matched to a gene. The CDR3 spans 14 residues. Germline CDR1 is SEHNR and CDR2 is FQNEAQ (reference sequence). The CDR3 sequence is CASSFRQGVDEQYF. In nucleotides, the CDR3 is TGTGCCAGCAGCTTCAGACAGGGGGTAGACGAGCAGTACTTC.

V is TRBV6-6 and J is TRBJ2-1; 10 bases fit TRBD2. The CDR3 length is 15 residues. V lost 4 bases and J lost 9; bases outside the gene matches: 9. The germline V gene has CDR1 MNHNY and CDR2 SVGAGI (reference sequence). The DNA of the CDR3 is TGTGCCAGCAGTTCTGGAGCGGGAGGGCCGACTGAGCAGTTCTTC. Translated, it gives CASSSGAGGPTEQFF.

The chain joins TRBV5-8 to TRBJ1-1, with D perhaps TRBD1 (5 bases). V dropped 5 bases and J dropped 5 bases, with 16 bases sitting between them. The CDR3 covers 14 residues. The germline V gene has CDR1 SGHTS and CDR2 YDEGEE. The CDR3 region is CASSGTVELTEAFF. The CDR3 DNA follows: TGTGCCAGCAGTGGGACTGTCGAGCTAACTGAAGCTTTCTTT. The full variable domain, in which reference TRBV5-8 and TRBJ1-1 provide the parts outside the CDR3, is EAGVTQSPTHLIKTRGQQATLRCSPISGHTSVYWYQQALGLGLQFLLWYDEGEERNRGNFPPRFSGRQFPNYSSELNVNALELEDSALYLCASSGTVELTEAFFGQGTRLTVV.

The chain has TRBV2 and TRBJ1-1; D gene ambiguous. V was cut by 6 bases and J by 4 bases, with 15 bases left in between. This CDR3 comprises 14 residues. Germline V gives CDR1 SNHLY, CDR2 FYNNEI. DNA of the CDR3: TGTGCCAGCAGCTTCGGGGTAACGGGCACTGAAGCTTTCTTT. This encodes CASSFGVTGTEAFF.

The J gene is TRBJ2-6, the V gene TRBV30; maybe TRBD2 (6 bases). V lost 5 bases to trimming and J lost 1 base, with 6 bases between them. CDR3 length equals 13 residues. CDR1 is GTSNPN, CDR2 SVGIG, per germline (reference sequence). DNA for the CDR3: TGTGCCTGGGGACTATCTGGGGCCAACGTCCTGACTTTC. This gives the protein CAWGLSGANVLTF.

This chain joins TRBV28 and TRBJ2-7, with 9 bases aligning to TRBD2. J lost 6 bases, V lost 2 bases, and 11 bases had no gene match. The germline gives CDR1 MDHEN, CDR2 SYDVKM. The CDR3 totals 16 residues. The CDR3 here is CASSLRGGRALLEQYF. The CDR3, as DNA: TGTGCCAGCAGTTTAAGGGGCGGGAGGGCCCTCCTCGAGCAGTACTTC.

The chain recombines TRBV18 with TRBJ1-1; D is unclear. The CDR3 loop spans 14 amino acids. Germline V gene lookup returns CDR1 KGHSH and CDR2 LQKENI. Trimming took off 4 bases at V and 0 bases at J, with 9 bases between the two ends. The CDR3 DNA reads TGTGCCAGCTCACGAGAACGTATGAACACTGAAGCTTTCTTT. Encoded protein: CASSRERMNTEAFF.

The CDR3 sequence: CASSTPTGSEQYF. CDR3 nucleotide sequence: TGTGCCAGCAGCACTCCGACAGGCAGCGAGCAGTACTTC. This chain links TRBV28 with TRBJ2-7; tentative D call: TRBD1 (6 bases). Germline CDR1 and CDR2: MDHEN and SYDVKM. CDR3 length: 13 amino acids. Trimming shortened V by 6 bases and J by 6 bases, and 15 bases separated the two germline ends.

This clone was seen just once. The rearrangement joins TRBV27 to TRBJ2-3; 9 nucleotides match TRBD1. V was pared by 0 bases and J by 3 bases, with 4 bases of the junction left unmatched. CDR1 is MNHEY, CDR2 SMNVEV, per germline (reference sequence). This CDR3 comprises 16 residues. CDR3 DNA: TGTGCCAGCAGTTTATCGGGGGACAGGGCGACAGATACGCAGTATTTT. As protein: CASSLSGDRATDTQYF.

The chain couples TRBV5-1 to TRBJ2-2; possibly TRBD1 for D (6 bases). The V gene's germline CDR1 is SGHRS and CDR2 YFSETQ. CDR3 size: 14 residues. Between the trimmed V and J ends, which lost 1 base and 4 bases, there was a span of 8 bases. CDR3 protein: CASSLNRVTGELFF. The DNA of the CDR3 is TGCGCCAGCAGCTTGAACAGGGTCACCGGGGAGCTGTTTTTT.

Written as DNA, the CDR3 is TGCGCCAGCAGCCAAGATCCAGGGGGAGGAAACACCATATATTTT. Residues: CASSQDPGGGNTIYF. V is TRBV4-1 and J is TRBJ1-3, with 7 bases fitting TRBD1. The V gene's germline CDR1 is MGHRA and CDR2 YSYEKL. V lost 0 bases, J lost 4 bases, and 3 bases stayed unmatched. The CDR3 sequence is 15 residues long.

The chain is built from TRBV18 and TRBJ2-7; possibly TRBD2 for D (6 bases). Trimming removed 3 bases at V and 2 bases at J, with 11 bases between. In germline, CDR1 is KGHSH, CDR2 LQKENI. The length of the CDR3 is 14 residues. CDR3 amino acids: CASSPLPGAYEQYF. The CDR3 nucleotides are TGTGCCAGCTCACCCCTACCGGGGGCCTACGAGCAGTACTTC.

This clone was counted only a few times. CDR3 loop: CASSPIRNTEAFF. Here the CDR3 DNA reads TGTGCCAGCTCACCGATTAGGAACACTGAAGCTTTCTTT. This sequence joins TRBV18 and TRBJ1-1, with no clear D. CDR1 KGHSH and CDR2 LQKENI come from the germline V gene. The CDR3 runs to 13 residues. V was pared by 3 bases and J by 1 base, with 6 bases between.

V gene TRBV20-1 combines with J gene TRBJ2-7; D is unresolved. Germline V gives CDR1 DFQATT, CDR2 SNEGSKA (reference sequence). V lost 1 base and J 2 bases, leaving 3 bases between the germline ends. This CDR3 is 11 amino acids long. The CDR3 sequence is CSARAAYEQYF. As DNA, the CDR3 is TGCAGTGCTAGAGCTGCCTACGAGCAGTACTTC.

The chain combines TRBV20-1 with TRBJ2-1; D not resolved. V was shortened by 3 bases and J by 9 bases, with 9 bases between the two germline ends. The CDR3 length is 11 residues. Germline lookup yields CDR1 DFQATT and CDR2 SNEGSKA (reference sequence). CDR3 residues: CSASSDPEQFF. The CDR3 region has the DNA TGCAGTGCTAGTTCCGACCCTGAGCAGTTCTTC.

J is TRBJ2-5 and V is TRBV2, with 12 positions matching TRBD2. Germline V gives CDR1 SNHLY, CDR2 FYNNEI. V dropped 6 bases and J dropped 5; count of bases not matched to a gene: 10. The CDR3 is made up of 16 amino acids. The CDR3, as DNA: TGTGCCAGCAGGAGGGGGACTAGCGGGTCGGGGGAGACCCAGTACTTC. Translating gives CASRRGTSGSGETQYF.

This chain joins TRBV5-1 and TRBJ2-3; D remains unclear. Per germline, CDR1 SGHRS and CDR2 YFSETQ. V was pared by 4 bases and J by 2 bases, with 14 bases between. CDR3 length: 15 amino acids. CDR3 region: CASSPTQPSTDTQYF. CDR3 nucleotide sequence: TGCGCCAGCAGCCCGACACAGCCCTCCACAGATACGCAGTATTTT.

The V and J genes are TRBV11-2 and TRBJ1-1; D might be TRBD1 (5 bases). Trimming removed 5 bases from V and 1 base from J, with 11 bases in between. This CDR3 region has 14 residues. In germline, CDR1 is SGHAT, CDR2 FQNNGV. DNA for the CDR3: TGTGCCAGCAGCCCTAGGACACGGAACACTGAAGCTTTCTTT. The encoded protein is CASSPRTRNTEAFF.

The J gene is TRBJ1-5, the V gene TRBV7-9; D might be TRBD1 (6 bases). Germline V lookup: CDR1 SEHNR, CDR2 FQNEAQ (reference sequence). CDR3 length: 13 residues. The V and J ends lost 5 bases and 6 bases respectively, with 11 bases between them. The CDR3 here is CASSVQGGQPQHF. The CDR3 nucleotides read TGTGCCAGCAGCGTACAGGGCGGTCAGCCCCAGCATTTT.